This T cell receptor beta chain originates from a study of CD8+ T cells in alopecia areata. Treatment of the sample: oral pan-JAK inhibitor, 5-10 mg twice daily. From alopecia areata patients, lesional scalp punch biopsies and peripheral blood were collected. RNA was isolated and reverse transcribed to cDNA, the sequencing template. The method was immunoSEQ multiplex PCR; TCRdb's version includes in-frame clones alone and lacks a portion of them. This sample has about 270,000 clones, with about three fifths found just once. CDR1 is GTSNPN and CDR2 is SVGIG in the germline V gene (reference sequence). Trimming took 0 bases from V and 2 from J, leaving 5 bases between them. The CDR3 is made up of 13 amino acids. This clone was counted between two and nine times. Other nucleotide sequences from this sample produce the same CDR3.

The sequence came from a human donor with alopecia areata. The chain joins TRBV30 to TRBJ1-5; possibly TRBD1 for D (5 bases). Sample: CD4+ T cells sorted from blood, taken around week 54, from a patient treated with tofacitinib. The CDR3 loop is CAWSVQGNQPQHF. The CDR3 DNA reads TGTGCCTGGAGTGTACAGGGCAATCAGCCCCAGCATTTT.